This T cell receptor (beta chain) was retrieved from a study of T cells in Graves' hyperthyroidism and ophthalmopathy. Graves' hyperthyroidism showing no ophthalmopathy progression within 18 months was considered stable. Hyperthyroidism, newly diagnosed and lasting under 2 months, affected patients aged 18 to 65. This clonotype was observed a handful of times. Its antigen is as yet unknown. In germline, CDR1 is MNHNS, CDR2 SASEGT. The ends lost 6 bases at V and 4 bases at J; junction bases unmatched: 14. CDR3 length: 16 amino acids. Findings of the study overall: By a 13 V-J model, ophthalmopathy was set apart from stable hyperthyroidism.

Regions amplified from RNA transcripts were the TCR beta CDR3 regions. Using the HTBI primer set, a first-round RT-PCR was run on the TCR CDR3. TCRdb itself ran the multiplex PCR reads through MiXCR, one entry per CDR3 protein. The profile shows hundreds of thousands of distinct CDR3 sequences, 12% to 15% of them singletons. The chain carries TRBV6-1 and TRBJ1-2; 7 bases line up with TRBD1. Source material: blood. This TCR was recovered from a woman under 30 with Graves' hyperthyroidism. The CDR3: CASSYGTASFGYGYTF. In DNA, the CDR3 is TGTGCCAGCAGCTATGGGACAGCCAGCTTTGGCTATGGCTACACCTTC.